Sequencing of this T cell receptor beta chain was carried out in a study of glioma-infiltrating T cells after dendritic cell vaccination listed by TCRdb under 2016. About the full investigation: The cohort included some 15 glioblastoma patients drawn from Phase I and II dendritic cell vaccination trials, of whom 9 were newly diagnosed and 6 had recurrent disease. Survival after dendritic cell vaccination was correlated with TCR sequencing metrics, including TIL content and tumor-blood repertoire overlap. To make the vaccine, monocyte-derived dendritic cells were cultured for 7 to 8 days with IL-4 and GM-CSF and then pulsed overnight with autologous tumor lysate. Each patient got three intradermal injections of the dendritic cell vaccine, spaced at biweekly intervals, in the arm below the axilla. In glioblastoma patients vaccinated with dendritic cells, deep sequencing of TCR beta CDR3 regions served to measure tumor-infiltrating lymphocyte content and to compare repertoires between tumor and blood. Between 2003 and 2012, patients were given autologous tumor lysate-pulsed dendritic cell vaccination.

Overall study outcomes, separate from this receptor: TCR clonality showed no direct relationship with survival, which suggests that a diverse polyclonal response may matter. The three-group TCR overlap response model was characterized as speculative, and prospective validation of the model was stated to be required. The cohort was small and heterogeneous, few patients had complete blood and tumor sets, and even fewer had initial-recurrent tumor pairs. Higher estimated pretreatment TIL content predicted longer time to progression and overall survival after dendritic cell vaccination.

TCRB CDR3 regions were amplified from around 1.9 ug genomic DNA, or all available DNA if less, using the immunoSEQ assay. The multiplex PCR relied on 60 forward primers for TCR V beta segments and 13 reverse primers for J beta segments. Synthetic control templates were spiked into each sample at limiting dilution to estimate reads per starting template. The Illumina HiSeq System generated 87 bp sequencing reads. The authors' pipeline ran thus. PCR and sequencing errors were removed by a nearest neighbor algorithm that merged closely related sequences. TCR overlap was defined as the percentage of unique tumor TCR beta sequences that were also present in the same patient's peripheral blood. Imported from immuneACCESS, the table was reduced by TCRdb to in-frame sequences with V and J called. These copies leave out some clones; in studies compared against another copy, an unresolved V gene accounts for under half, and the cause of the remainder is not known. V and J calls and clone size are those listed in that table; D and trimming were worked out from the DNA. The sample table records fewer than 85,000 clones; approximately 80% of these occur just once. In total, the top ten clones hold around 2.3% of the sample.

In regard to this clone: The target of this receptor is not known. Base qualities are missing; no much larger clone stands one base away.

The CDR3 holds 12 amino acids from the cysteine to the valine. Only the CDR3 DNA is retained, 36 bases long and in frame from the first base. CDR1 and CDR2, per the germline V gene, are MDHEN and SYDVKM. V drops 2 bases and J drops 4 bases, leaving 6 bases in between. To be selected, patients needed enough residual fresh-frozen tumor tissue and more than two years of available survival data. Molecular status otherwise varied across the glioblastoma patients, but none of them carried an isocitrate dehydrogenase mutation. PBMC collection took place before vaccination, two weeks after the third vaccination, and at tumor progression if progression occurred. The Qiagen DNeasy Blood extraction Kit was used to extract genomic DNA.

Sequenced here: blood, sampled before dendritic cell vaccination. The chain uses TRBV28 and TRBJ2-7, and the D gene may be TRBD1, 6 bases matching. The receptor comes from a human donor with glioblastoma. The nucleotides are TGTGCCAGCAGTTTAAGGGGGTACGAGCAGTACGTC. Its amino acids are CASSLRGYEQYV.